This passage covers 15 T cell receptor beta chains from one sample sequenced in a study of T cell changes during pregnancy in multiple sclerosis. Method: immunoSEQ multiplex PCR; TCRdb's copy keeps in-frame clones and lacks some. Of 80,000 to 130,000 clones listed, roughly nine tenths are singletons. Sequencing used peripheral blood, obtained in the second trimester of pregnancy. Receptor source: a female donor with multiple sclerosis, enrolled in a pregnancy study.

The rearrangement links TRBV6-5 to TRBJ1-2, with D perhaps matching TRBD1 (6 bases). CDR1 and CDR2 (germline): MNHEY, SVGAGI. V lost 6 bases, J lost 5 bases, and 13 bases lay in between. The CDR3 is 13 amino acids. CDR3 amino acids: CASSDRSRYGYTF. CDR3 sequence (DNA): TGTGCCAGCAGCGACAGGTCTAGATATGGCTACACCTTC.

The chain joins TRBV6-5 to TRBJ2-7, with 9 bases lining up with TRBD1. CDR1 and CDR2 (germline): MNHEY, SVGAGI. Trimming removed 5 bases from V and 6 bases from J; junction bases left unmatched: 5. CDR3 length equals 13 residues. The CDR3 coding sequence is TGTGCCAGCAGTGCCCAGGACAGGGGCGAGCAGTACTTC. It encodes CASSAQDRGEQYF.

A few counts support this clone. V gene TRBV5-4 combines with J gene TRBJ1-1, with D possibly being TRBD1 (5 bases). Between the trimmed V and J ends, which lost 4 bases and 5 bases, there was a span of 18 bases. This CDR3 is 15 amino acids long. Per germline, CDR1 SGHNT and CDR2 YYREEE (reference sequence). In DNA form, the CDR3 reads TGTGCCAGCAGCCCCGGAGGGGTGATGGGGACTGAAGCTTTCTTT. This gives the protein CASSPGGVMGTEAFF. The entire variable domain, with the rest obtained from reference TRBV5-4 and TRBJ1-1, is as follows: ETGVTQSPTHLIKTRGQQVTLRCSSQSGHNTVSWYQQALGQGPQFIFQYYREEENGRGNFPPRFSGLQFPNYSSELNVNALELDDSALYLCASSPGGVMGTEAFFGQGTRLTVV.

V and J are TRBV13 and TRBJ2-5; TRBD1 matches at 11 bases. The V segment lost 7 bases and the J segment 4 bases; nucleotides outside the gene matches: 8. Germline lookup yields CDR1 PRHDT and CDR2 FYEKMQ (reference sequence). The CDR3 spans 15 residues. CDR3 loop: CASTGDRGGSETQYF. As DNA, the CDR3 is TGTGCCAGCACCGGGGACAGGGGGGGCTCAGAGACCCAGTACTTC.

The chain links TRBV14 to TRBJ1-4; TRBD1 matches 9 bases. This CDR3 contains 14 residues. Per the germline V gene, CDR1 is SGHDN and CDR2 is FVKESK. J lost 6 bases, V lost 5 bases, and 4 bases had no gene match. The CDR3 DNA reads TGTGCCAGCAGCGCCGGGACAGGGTATGAAAAACTGTTTTTT. This gives the protein CASSAGTGYEKLFF.

The chain is built from TRBV11-1 and TRBJ2-1; 9 bases agree with TRBD2. V dropped 4 bases and J dropped 4; count of bases not matched to a gene: 8. Germline CDR1 is SGHAT and CDR2 is FQDESV (reference sequence). The CDR3 length is 16 residues. CDR3: CASSSYASGVYNEQFF. The CDR3, as DNA: TGTGCCAGCAGCTCTTACGCTAGCGGGGTTTACAATGAGCAGTTCTTC.

The V and J genes are TRBV2 and TRBJ1-5; D unclear. CDR3 length: 13 residues. The ends were cut back, 6 bases at V and 2 bases at J, with 8 bases in the middle. Germline-derived CDR1 and CDR2 are SNHLY and FYNNEI. CDR3 in amino acids: CASSSVGNQPQHF. CDR3 nucleotide sequence: TGTGCCAGCAGCTCGGTGGGCAATCAGCCCCAGCATTTT. Together with reference TRBV2 and TRBJ1-5, the CDR3 gives the full variable domain: EPEVTQTPSHQVTQMGQEVILRCVPISNHLYFYWYRQILGQKVEFLVSFYNNEISEKSEIFDDQFSVERPDGSNFTLKIRSTKLEDSAMYFCASSSVGNQPQHFGDGTRLSIL.

The J gene is TRBJ1-5, the V gene TRBV11-3; 9 nucleotides line up with TRBD1. The germline gives CDR1 SGHNT, CDR2 YENEEA. V was clipped by 8 bases and J by 4 bases; unmatched bases: 12. The CDR3 extends over 16 amino acids. In nucleotides, the CDR3 is TGTGCCAGCGGGGTGGTTCTACAGGGGGCGAATCAGCCCCAGCATTTT. Translation: CASGVVLQGANQPQHF.

The chain is built from TRBV7-2 and TRBJ1-4; TRBD1 aligns across 10 bases. Germline V CDR1 and CDR2: SGHTA, FQGNSA. The J segment lost 0 bases and the V segment lost 5 bases, leaving 3 bases of the junction unmatched. CDR3 length: 16 residues. The CDR3 DNA follows: TGTGCCAGCAGCCACGGACAGGGGGCAACTAATGAAAAACTGTTTTTT. This sequence encodes CASSHGQGATNEKLFF. Complete variable domain (other parts from reference TRBV7-2 and TRBJ1-4): GAGVSQSPSNKVTEKGKDVELRCDPISGHTALYWYRQSLGQGLEFLIYFQGNSAPDKSGLPSDRFSAERTGGSVSTLTIQRTQQEDSAVYLCASSHGQGATNEKLFFGSGTQLSVL.

The chain is built from TRBV5-5 and TRBJ2-6, with TRBD1 as a possible D gene (6 bases). The CDR3 covers 15 residues. The germline CDR1 and CDR2 sequences are SGHKS and YYEKEE (reference sequence). V lost 1 base and J 4 bases, leaving 9 bases between the germline ends. The CDR3 region is CASSLTGHGANVLTF. The CDR3 nucleotides read TGTGCCAGCAGCTTGACAGGGCACGGGGCCAACGTCCTGACTTTC.

The chain links TRBV28 to TRBJ1-5; TRBD1 matches 9 bases. V lost 5 bases and J lost 6; bases outside the gene matches: 5. Germline assignment: CDR1 MDHEN and CDR2 SYDVKM. The CDR3 extends over 14 amino acids. CDR3 residues: CASSRQGVGQPQHF. CDR3 nucleotides: TGTGCCAGCAGTCGACAGGGGGTCGGTCAGCCCCAGCATTTT.

The CDR3, as DNA: TGTGCCAGCAGCCTCGGACAGGGTGGAGTGAGCACTGAAGCTTTCTTT. Translation gives CASSLGQGGVSTEAFF. The genes are TRBV28 and TRBJ1-1, with 8 bases that match TRBD1. The CDR3 loop spans 16 amino acids. Germline CDR1 MDHEN, CDR2 SYDVKM. V gave up 6 bases and J gave up 4 bases; unmatched junction bases: 13.

The sample holds a few counts of this clone. The V gene is TRBV12-2, the J gene TRBJ1-5; the table gives TRBD1 as D, unverified against the DNA. TRBV12-2 is noted as a pseudogene. The CDR3 totals 15 residues. Here the CDR3 reads CASRYDRLSNQPQHF. DNA for the CDR3: TGTGCAAGTCGCTACGACAGACTTAGCAATCAGCCCCAGCATTTT.

The V and J genes are TRBV9 and TRBJ2-1, with D tentatively TRBD1 (6 bases). This CDR3 is 21 amino acids long. Germline CDR1 reads SGDLS; CDR2 reads YYNGEE. V lost 3 bases to trimming and J lost 0 bases, with 28 bases between them. The CDR3 loop reads CASSGRPGQVTSSGSYNEQFF. In DNA form, the CDR3 reads TGTGCCAGCAGCGGTAGGCCGGGACAAGTGACCTCTTCGGGCTCCTACAATGAGCAGTTCTTC. The entire variable domain, with the rest obtained from reference TRBV9 and TRBJ2-1, is as follows: DSGVTQTPKHLITATGQRVTLRCSPRSGDLSVYWYQQSLDQGLQFLIQYYNGEERAKGNILERFSAQQFPDLHSELNLSSLELGDSALYFCASSGRPGQVTSSGSYNEQFFGPGTRLTVL.

The chain uses TRBV5-1 and TRBJ1-1, with D possibly TRBD1 on 5 matching bases. Germline-derived CDR1 and CDR2 are SGHRS and YFSETQ. The ends were cut back, 4 bases at V and 0 bases at J, with 10 bases in the middle. The CDR3 is made up of 14 amino acids. The CDR3 DNA sequence: TGCGCCAGCAGCCTTGAGACAGTGAACACTGAAGCTTTCTTT. Amino acid sequence: CASSLETVNTEAFF.